The 17 T cell receptor beta chains below all came from one sample that was sequenced in a study of control samples from healthy donors and cancer patients. Profiling relied on immunoSEQ multiplex PCR, and the TCRdb table lists in-frame clones only, not all of them. The sample has about 120,000 clones, roughly 88% seen once. Specimen: PBMCs. The receptors were gathered from a woman aged 60-75 years with lung cancer.

The chain is built from TRBV18 and TRBJ2-7; TRBD1 aligns across 10 bases. V shed 3 bases and J 0 bases; nucleotides not matched to a gene: 5. CDR3 length: 16 residues. Germline lookup yields CDR1 KGHSH and CDR2 LQKENI. Written as DNA, the CDR3 is TGTGCCAGCTCACCGGGGACAGGGGACAGCTCCTACGAGCAGTACTTC. Encoded protein: CASSPGTGDSSYEQYF.

The V gene is TRBV7-9, the J gene TRBJ1-1; D might be TRBD1 (5 bases). CDR1 is SEHNR, CDR2 FQNEAQ, per germline (reference sequence). The CDR3 runs 14 residues. Trimming removed 5 bases at V and 1 base at J, with 11 bases between. The CDR3 here is CASSPVQGNTEAFF. CDR3 bases: TGTGCCAGCAGCCCTGTTCAGGGGAACACTGAAGCTTTCTTT.

The CDR3 DNA is TGTGCCATCAGTGACCGACAGGGTGCTGAAGCTTTCTTT. Translation: CAISDRQGAEAFF. This chain uses TRBV10-3 with TRBJ1-1, with 7 bases that match TRBD1. Germline loops: CDR1 ENHRY, CDR2 SYGVKD. CDR3 length: 13 residues. V dropped 3 bases and J dropped 6; count of bases not matched to a gene: 4.

The chain is built from TRBV18 and TRBJ2-5, with 9 positions matching TRBD1. V dropped 2 bases and J dropped 4; count of bases not matched to a gene: 8. The length of the CDR3 is 16 residues. Germline CDR1 reads KGHSH; CDR2 reads LQKENI. CDR3 sequence: CASSPFNRGQGETQYF. CDR3 in DNA: TGTGCCAGCTCACCATTCAACAGGGGGCAGGGAGAGACCCAGTACTTC.

This clone is a singleton in its sample. CDR3 sequence (DNA): TGTGCCAGCACGATGGGGAGTGAGGACACTGAAGCTTTCTTT. It translates to CASTMGSEDTEAFF. V is TRBV6-5 and J is TRBJ1-1; no clear D. Germline V gene lookup returns CDR1 MNHEY and CDR2 SVGAGI. V was shortened by 7 bases and J by 3 bases, with 15 bases between the two germline ends. CDR3 length: 14 residues.

The chain links TRBV6-2 or TRBV6-3 to TRBJ2-6; no reliable D call. The germline CDR1 and CDR2 sequences are MNHEY and SVGEGT. This CDR3 has 16 amino acids. Trimming left V 5 bases short and J 0 bases short, with 11 bases between. DNA of the CDR3: TGTGCCAGCAGTACCGACATCTACTCTGGGGCCAACGTCCTGACTTTC. Its protein product is CASSTDIYSGANVLTF.

The genes are TRBV29-1 and TRBJ2-7, with 13 bases identical to TRBD2. Per the germline V gene, CDR1 is SQVTM and CDR2 is ANQGSEA. There are 13 residues in the CDR3. V lost 7 bases to trimming and J lost 5 bases; unmatched junction nucleotides: 5. The CDR3 DNA follows: TGCAGCGGTGGGACTAGCGGGGTAGACGAGCAGTACTTC. Amino acids: CSGGTSGVDEQYF.

This chain connects TRBV7-2 to TRBJ1-2; no reliable D call. The CDR3 extends over 13 amino acids. Germline V gene lookup returns CDR1 SGHTA and CDR2 FQGNSA. With 6 bases removed from V and 6 bases from J, the gap between germline ends came to 14 bases. The CDR3 DNA follows: TGTGCCAGCAGTCCCTCGCATTTCCATGGCTACACCTTC. Residues: CASSPSHFHGYTF.

The CDR3 region is CASSPSTGPGNTIYF. The CDR3 region has the DNA TGCGCCAGCAGCCCCTCGACAGGACCCGGAAACACCATATATTTT. The chain combines TRBV5-1 with TRBJ1-3; D possibly corresponds to TRBD1 (6 bases). The ends were cut back, 4 bases at V and 4 bases at J, with 15 bases in the middle. The CDR3 has 15 residues. CDR1 and CDR2 from the germline V gene are SGHRS and YFSETQ.

This chain joins TRBV7-6 and TRBJ1-5; D uncertain. Trimming pared 1 base from V and 1 base from J, leaving 11 bases between. The CDR3 is 16 amino acids. Germline loops: CDR1 SGHVS, CDR2 FNYEAQ. The CDR3 here is CASSLEASVSNQPQHF. CDR3 coding DNA: TGTGCCAGCAGCTTAGAGGCCTCCGTGAGCAATCAGCCCCAGCATTTT.

The rearrangement joins TRBV29-1 to TRBJ2-3; 9 nucleotides match TRBD1. Germline CDR1 SQVTM, CDR2 ANQGSEA. The CDR3 covers 15 residues. V was pared by 0 bases and J by 3 bases, with 4 bases of the junction left unmatched. The CDR3 bases are TGCAGCGTTGAAGATCAGGACAGGGGAACAGATACGCAGTATTTT. Translating it yields CSVEDQDRGTDTQYF.

In the case of this clone: This specimen includes other DNA sequences encoding the same CDR3. V gene TRBV7-9 combines with J gene TRBJ2-2; 11 bases align to TRBD2. The V gene end was trimmed by 1 base and the J gene end by 5 bases; junction bases not matched to a gene: 0. This CDR3 contains 15 residues. The germline V gene encodes CDR1 SEHNR and CDR2 FQNEAQ (reference sequence). CDR3 in DNA: TGTGCCAGCAGCTTAGGACTAGCGGGGACCGGGGAGCTGTTTTTT. It is translated as CASSLGLAGTGELFF.

The chain couples TRBV2 to TRBJ2-7; no clear D gene. V dropped 3 bases and J dropped 6 bases, with 12 bases sitting between them. The CDR3 is made up of 13 amino acids. Germline lookup yields CDR1 SNHLY and CDR2 FYNNEI. CDR3 nucleotide sequence: TGTGCCAGCAGTGAGTTCGGAATTGGCGAGCAGTACTTC. Translated, it gives CASSEFGIGEQYF.

This clone turned up a few times. This chain uses TRBV2 with TRBJ1-5, with a tentative D call TRBD1 (5 bases). This CDR3 is built from 14 residues. The V gene lost 4 bases and the J gene lost 4 bases, with 11 bases spanning the gap. Germline V lookup: CDR1 SNHLY, CDR2 FYNNEI. The CDR3 region has the DNA TGTGCCAGCAGTGCGACAGTGGGGAATCAGCCCCAGCATTTT. Encoded protein: CASSATVGNQPQHF.

The chain recombines TRBV18 with TRBJ2-6; TRBD1 might be the D (6 bases). CDR3 length: 17 residues. V lost 3 bases to trimming and J lost 8 bases, with 20 bases between them. CDR1 and CDR2 from the germline V gene are KGHSH and LQKENI. As DNA, the CDR3 is TGTGCCAGCTCACCGAAACATCCAGGGGACCAAACCAACGTCCTGACTTTC. As protein: CASSPKHPGDQTNVLTF.

This clone was observed a handful of times. V gene TRBV6-6 combines with J gene TRBJ2-7; D is unresolved. From germline, CDR1 is MNHNY and CDR2 SVGAGI (reference sequence). This CDR3 has 15 amino acids. V was pared by 0 bases and J by 3 bases, with 12 bases between. The CDR3 is CASSYSRGIDYEQYF. CDR3 nucleotide sequence: TGTGCCAGCAGTTACTCGAGAGGAATTGACTACGAGCAGTACTTC.

Points on this clone: Different DNA sequences within this sample yield the same CDR3. This chain joins TRBV29-1 and TRBJ1-2; D gene ambiguous. The germline CDR1 and CDR2 sequences are SQVTM and ANQGSEA. V gave up 3 bases and J gave up 4 bases, with 3 bases separating them. The CDR3 is 10 residues long. The CDR3 nucleotides read TGCAGCGTTGATTCCTATGGCTACACCTTC. Translation gives CSVDSYGYTF.